The clone carrying this T cell receptor beta chain was recorded at least ten times. This sample was taken from a study of human T cells and chemical hapten exposure. The sample's time point: patch test 3, about 24 weeks after DPC sensitization. Treatment: therapeutic diphenylcyclopropenone sensitization with weekly scalp DPC. Investigators collected blood before applying each patch test. Looked up from germline, CDR1 is MNHNS and CDR2 is SASEGT. This CDR3 region has 15 residues. J lost 1 base, V lost 4 bases, and 5 bases had no gene match. Each CDR3 protein gets one entry after TCRdb re-called the RACE reads with MiXCR. Of tens of thousands of distinct CDR3 sequences listed, 11% are singletons.

The sequence derives from a woman in her forties or fifties with alopecia areata. Some clones in this sample may be carry-over from other donors' samples. This material consisted of whole blood, taken in connection with sensitization to the hapten diphenylcyclopropenone (DPC). The V call is TRBV6-1, the J call TRBJ1-1; 8 nucleotides agree with TRBD1. The CDR3 region is CASSGKGQANTEAFF. The DNA for the CDR3 is TGTGCCAGCAGTGGTAAGGGACAGGCGAACACTGAAGCTTTCTTT.